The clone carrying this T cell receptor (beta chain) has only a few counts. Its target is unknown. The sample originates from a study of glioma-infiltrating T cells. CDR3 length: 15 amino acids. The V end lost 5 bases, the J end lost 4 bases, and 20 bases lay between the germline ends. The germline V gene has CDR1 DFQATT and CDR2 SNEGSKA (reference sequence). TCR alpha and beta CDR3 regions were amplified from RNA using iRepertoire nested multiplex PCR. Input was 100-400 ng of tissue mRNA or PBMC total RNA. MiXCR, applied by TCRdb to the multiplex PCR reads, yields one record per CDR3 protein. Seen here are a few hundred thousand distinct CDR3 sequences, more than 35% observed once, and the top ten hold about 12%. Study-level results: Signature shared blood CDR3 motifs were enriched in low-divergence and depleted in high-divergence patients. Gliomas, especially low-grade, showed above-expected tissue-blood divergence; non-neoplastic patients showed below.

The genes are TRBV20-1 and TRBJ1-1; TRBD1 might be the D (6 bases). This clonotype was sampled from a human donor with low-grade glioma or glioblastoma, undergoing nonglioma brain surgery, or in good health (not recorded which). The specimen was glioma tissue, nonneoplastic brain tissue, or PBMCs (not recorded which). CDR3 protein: CSAPTTLQGGTEAFF. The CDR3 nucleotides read TGCAGTGCTCCGACAACCCTACAGGGAGGCACTGAAGCTTTCTTT.